The following is a TCR beta chain sequence with its context. These data belong to a study of blood T cell repertoires in COVID-19. Across the whole study: In each case, the material was cDNA or gDNA derived from T cells, B-cell-depleted T cells, or PBMCs.

Seattle patients were enrolled while actively infected and followed longitudinally. How the authors handled the data: Using reference gene primer amplification, nucleated cell counts were estimated. The repertoire was sequenced with immunoSEQ multiplex PCR; TCRdb's copy has only in-frame clones and lacks some. V and J calls and clone size are as listed in that table; D and trimming were resolved from the DNA. The sample comprises fewer than 700,000 clones, about 88% of which are singletons, and roughly 7.4% rests with the top ten. Sequencing used peripheral blood. The sequence came from a woman in her fifties or sixties with COVID-19, enrolled during active disease.

CDR3 residues: CASSLGPTGYNSPLHF. The CDR3 bases are TGTGCCAGCAGCTTGGGGCCTACAGGGTATAATTCACCCCTCCACTTT. The gene calls are TRBV5-4 and TRBJ1-6; a weak D match, TRBD1 (6 bases). CDR3 size: 16 residues. Germline-derived CDR1 and CDR2 are SGHNT and YYREEE (reference sequence). V was clipped by 0 bases and J by 4 bases, with 11 bases between them.